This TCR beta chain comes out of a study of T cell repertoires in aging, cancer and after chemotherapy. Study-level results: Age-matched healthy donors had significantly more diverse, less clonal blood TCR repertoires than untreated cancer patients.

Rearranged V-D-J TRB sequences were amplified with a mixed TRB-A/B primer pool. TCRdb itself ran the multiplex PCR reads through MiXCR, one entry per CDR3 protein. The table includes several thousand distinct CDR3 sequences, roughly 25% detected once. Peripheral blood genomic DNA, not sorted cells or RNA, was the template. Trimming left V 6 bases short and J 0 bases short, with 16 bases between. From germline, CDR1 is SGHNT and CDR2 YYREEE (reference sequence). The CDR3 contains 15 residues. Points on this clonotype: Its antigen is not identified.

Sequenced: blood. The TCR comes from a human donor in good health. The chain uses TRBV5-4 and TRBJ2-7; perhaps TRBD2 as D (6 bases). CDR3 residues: CASTLPGTGSYEQYF. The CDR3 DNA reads TGTGCCAGCACCTTACCCGGGACTGGCTCCTACGAGCAGTACTTC.